This T cell receptor beta chain was identified in a study of graft-versus-host responses after intestinal transplantation. Overall study context: Tacrolimus plus steroids were given to all recipients for two to three years, preceded by anti-thymocyte globulin induction.

The CDR3 has 14 residues. V shed 8 bases, J shed 5 bases, and the junction held 9 bases outside the gene matches. Germline CDR1 WSHSY, CDR2 SAAADI. Profiled with immunoSEQ multiplex PCR; TCRdb holds only in-frame clones, not every one. The sample carries 50,000 or so clones, around 91% recorded once. Study-wide results and limits: There were GvH clones found in recipient marrow, and some of them appeared first in ileum or blood. Some patients had graft-donor T cell macrochimerism. In their allografts, the ratios of graft-versus-host to host-versus-graft T cell clones were high.

On this clone: Its target is not known.

This clonotype was sampled from a human patient who received an intestinal transplant, so some T cells may come from the graft donor. The specimen was PBMCs, collected around 120 days after intestinal transplantation. This chain joins TRBV10-2 and TRBJ2-5; TRBD2 aligns across 9 bases. CDR3 sequence reads: CASQLAGAGETQYF. The CDR3 DNA follows: TGCGCCAGCCAATTAGCGGGGGCCGGGGAGACCCAGTACTTC.